This TCR beta chain emerged from a study of blood T cell repertoires in COVID-19. Measured with immunoSEQ multiplex PCR; TCRdb has only the in-frame clones, and not every one. The sample has 150,000 to 180,000 clones, 83% seen once; the top ten hold roughly 12%. The CDR3 totals 16 residues. The V gene's germline CDR1 is SGHKS and CDR2 YYEKEE (reference sequence). V lost 0 bases and J 1 base, leaving 11 bases between the germline ends. The V and J genes are TRBV5-5 and TRBJ1-5; D may be TRBD1 (6 bases). This TCR was sampled from a woman aged 60 to 75 with COVID-19, enrolled during active disease. Input material: peripheral blood. The CDR3 spells CASSLVGGLSNQPQHF. The CDR3 coding sequence is TGTGCCAGCAGCTTGGTAGGGGGATTGAGCAATCAGCCCCAGCATTTT.